A selection of T cell receptor beta chains follows, all from one sample in a study of CD8 T cells in Susac syndrome. TCRdb fed the immunoSEQ multiplex PCR reads into MiXCR, producing one record per CDR3 protein. Of 69,000 or so distinct CDR3 sequences detected, approximately 96% appear once; the ten largest clones hold roughly 0.55%. The material sequenced was CD8+ T cells from PBMCs. The receptors originated from a human donor with multiple sclerosis. Both conserved end residues are part of each CDR3. The D gene is left open where the match is weak. The listing skips clone size in some rows; elsewhere it reads once, few, many or a size class.

j_call,clone_size,cdr3_length,v_call,d_call,cdr3_nt,cdr3_aa
TRBJ2-7,-,17,TRBV5-4,TRBD2,TGTGCCAGCAGCTTGGCTACTAGCGGGGGGGATACCTACGAGCAGTACTTC,CASSLATSGGDTYEQYF
TRBJ1-5,-,13,TRBV25-1,-,TGTGCCAGCAGTCCCAGCAGCTATCAGCCCCAGCATTTT,CASSPSSYQPQHF
TRBJ2-3,-,16,TRBV7-3,TRBD2,TGTGCCAGCAGCCCCAAAGCGGGAGGGCCGGCAGATACGCAGTATTTT,CASSPKAGGPADTQYF
TRBJ2-2,-,15,TRBV20-1,-,TGCAGTGCTGACCCCACTCTCTCGAACACCGGGGAGCTGTTTTTT,CSADPTLSNTGELFF
TRBJ2-7,-,14,TRBV5-1,-,TGCGCCAGCAGCGAAGACGGTCTAGGCTACGAGCAGTACTTC,CASSEDGLGYEQYF
TRBJ2-3,-,13,TRBV29-1,-,TGCAGCTCACGCGGGTCTAGAGCAGATACGCAGTATTTT,CSSRGSRADTQYF
TRBJ2-1,-,15,TRBV24-1,-,TGTGCCACCAGTGATTTCCGGGACAATTACAATGAGCAGTTCTTC,CATSDFRDNYNEQFF
TRBJ2-3,-,16,TRBV5-6,-,TGTGCCAGCAGCGGGCGACAGATCCCCCAGGCAGATACGCAGTATTTT,CASSGRQIPQADTQYF
TRBJ1-1,once,14,TRBV7-9,TRBD1,TGTGCCAGCAGCCCCGACAGGGCGATCACTGAAGCTTTCTTT,CASSPDRAITEAFF
TRBJ2-3,-,13,TRBV6-2/TRBV6-3,-,TGTGCCAGCAGTTTTGGGGAACTGGATACGCAGTATTTT,CASSFGELDTQYF
TRBJ2-1,-,15,TRBV9,TRBD2,TGTGCCAGCAGCGTATCGGCTAGCGGGATTTATGAGCAGTTCTTC,CASSVSASGIYEQFF
TRBJ2-5,-,13,TRBV3-1,-,TGTGCCAGCAGCCAAGACCTCCTCCGGGCCCAGTACTTC,CASSQDLLRAQYF
TRBJ1-5,-,15,TRBV12-3/TRBV12-4,-,TGTGCCAGCAGTTTACCGGGACGGGGCAATCAGCCCCAGCATTTT,CASSLPGRGNQPQHF
TRBJ1-2,-,15,TRBV7-3,-,TGTGCCAGCAGCTTAAGCGGGGGGCCAGACTATGGCTACACCTTC,CASSLSGGPDYGYTF
TRBJ2-2,-,13,TRBV7-9,-,TGTGCCAGCAGCCCCTTTAACACCGGGGAGCTGTTTTTT,CASSPFNTGELFF
TRBJ2-1,once,13,TRBV9,-,TGTGCCAGCAGCGCGAACTGGGTAAATGAGCAGTTCTTC,CASSANWVNEQFF
TRBJ2-3,-,15,TRBV7-9,TRBD2,TGTGCCAGCAGACTAGCGGGGGGGCCTGGAGATACGCAGTATTTT,CASRLAGGPGDTQYF
TRBJ2-1,-,16,TRBV6-1,TRBD2,TGTGCCATCCCAGGAGCGGACGGGGGGATGTACAATGAGCAGTTCTTC,CAIPGADGGMYNEQFF